This T cell receptor beta chain emerged from a study of response to subunit inactivated influenza vaccine. Findings and caveats of the study: The authors suggested that few new T cells are recruited per seasonal influenza vaccination.

Germline-derived CDR1 and CDR2 are ENHRY and SYGVKD. The CDR3 runs to 15 residues. Trimming removed 6 bases from V and 0 bases from J; junction bases left unmatched: 6. TCRdb called the RT-PCR reads again in MiXCR, with one record for every CDR3 protein. The sample includes about 700,000 distinct CDR3 sequences, 14% of them seen just once. Note on this clonotype: What it binds is not known.

This clonotype originated in a man in his fifties or sixties who received an inactivated influenza vaccine. The sequenced sample was PBMCs from blood, obtained 14 to 15 days before vaccination. The chain employs TRBV10-3 and TRBJ2-3; TRBD2 matches at 7 bases. Here the CDR3 reads CAISRSGSSTDTQYF. CDR3 DNA sequence: TGTGCCATCAGCCGTAGCGGGTCTAGCACAGATACGCAGTATTTT.